The rows below give T cell receptor beta chains drawn from one sample of a study of cytomegalovirus exposure and HLA in healthy donors. The data were produced by immunoSEQ multiplex PCR, yet TCRdb's version contains in-frame clones alone and is incomplete. This table has fewer than 200,000 clones, about 81% appearing once. What was sequenced was PBMCs. Every receptor here comes from a woman in her thirties in good health and CMV-seronegative. Each CDR3 is given with its conserved first and last residue. The D gene is left open where the match is weak. Only some rows state a clone size, as once, few, many or a class for expanded clones.

clone_size,d_call,j_call,v_call,cdr3_aa,cdr3_nt
NA,TRBD1,TRBJ2-7,TRBV6-4,CASSMGTGAQMYRKSEQYF,TGTGCCAGCAGTATGGGAACAGGGGCCCAAATGTACCGCAAATCCGAGCAGTACTTC
NA,TRBD1,TRBJ2-2,TRBV7-2,CASSYQGVTNTGELFF,TGTGCCAGCAGCTACCAGGGGGTAACGAACACCGGGGAGCTGTTTTTT
NA,NA,TRBJ2-2,TRBV9,CASRHRDSNTGELFF,TGTGCCAGCCGACACAGGGATTCGAACACCGGGGAGCTGTTTTTT
once,NA,TRBJ2-2,TRBV29-1,CSVLRGNTGELFF,TGCAGCGTCCTGCGGGGAAACACCGGGGAGCTGTTTTTT
NA,NA,TRBJ2-7,TRBV27,CASSFRGGEQYF,TGTGCCAGCAGTTTCAGGGGTGGGGAGCAGTACTTC
NA,NA,TRBJ2-1,TRBV2,CASSESGVNEQFF,TGTGCCAGCAGTGAGTCGGGTGTCAATGAGCAGTTCTTC
few,TRBD1,TRBJ1-6,TRBV11-2,CASSLQGGSYNSPLHF,TGTGCCAGCAGCTTACAGGGGGGCTCCTATAATTCACCCCTCCACTTT
NA,TRBD2,TRBJ2-1,TRBV2,CASSEEGGTSNEQFF,TGTGCCAGCAGTGAAGAGGGGGGGACTAGCAATGAGCAGTTCTTC
NA,TRBD1,TRBJ2-1,TRBV19,CASSIGTGHNEQFF,TGTGCCAGTAGTATAGGGACAGGGCACAATGAGCAGTTCTTC
NA,NA,TRBJ1-2,TRBV5-1,CASSPGGGGYGYTF,TGCGCCAGCAGCCCTGGGGGGGGCGGCTATGGCTACACCTTC
NA,NA,TRBJ2-6,TRBV5-1,CASSLASVSGANVLTF,TGCGCCAGCAGCTTGGCCTCGGTATCTGGGGCCAACGTCCTGACTTTC
NA,TRBD1,TRBJ1-5,TRBV28,CASSSATGHQPQHF,TGTGCCAGCAGTTCAGCGACAGGGCATCAGCCCCAGCATTTT
NA,NA,TRBJ2-4,TRBV27,CASSFGAKNIQYF,TGTGCCAGCAGTTTCGGAGCCAAAAACATTCAGTACTTC
NA,NA,TRBJ2-1,TRBV9,CASSPASVGYNEQFF,TGTGCCAGCAGCCCGGCTAGCGTGGGGTACAATGAGCAGTTCTTC
NA,NA,TRBJ2-7,TRBV7-2,CASSRDSFFSYEQYF,TGTGCCAGCAGCAGAGACAGTTTCTTCTCCTACGAGCAGTACTTC
NA,NA,TRBJ1-5,TRBV10-2,CASYDRNTGQPQHF,TGCGCCAGCTACGACAGGAACACCGGTCAGCCCCAGCATTTT
NA,NA,TRBJ1-5,TRBV10-3,CAIRQANSNQPQHF,TGTGCCATCAGACAGGCAAATAGCAATCAGCCCCAGCATTTT
NA,TRBD2,TRBJ2-4,TRBV11-1,CASSLVPWGRGAKNIQYF,TGTGCCAGCAGCTTAGTCCCTTGGGGGAGGGGAGCCAAAAACATTCAGTACTTC
NA,NA,TRBJ2-3,TRBV9,CASSVQEIKVPDTQYF,TGTGCCAGCAGCGTACAGGAAATAAAGGTGCCAGATACGCAGTATTTT
NA,NA,TRBJ1-2,TRBV4-1,CASSQDPGRVGYTF,TGCGCCAGCAGCCAAGACCCCGGCAGGGTTGGCTACACCTTC
few,NA,TRBJ2-7,TRBV27,CASSPRRFGEQYF,TGTGCCAGCAGCCCCAGGAGGTTTGGCGAGCAGTACTTC
NA,TRBD2,TRBJ2-3,TRBV10-3,CAIGPRGTSGGTTDTQYF,TGTGCCATCGGGCCACGAGGGACTAGCGGGGGGACCACAGATACGCAGTATTTT
NA,NA,TRBJ2-1,TRBV27,CASNRDRPLSYNEQFF,TGTGCCAGCAACCGAGACAGGCCACTGAGCTACAATGAACAGTTCTTC
NA,TRBD1,TRBJ2-7,TRBV2,CASSPPLDREKQYF,TGTGCCAGCAGCCCCCCCCTAGACAGGGAGAAGCAGTACTTC
NA,TRBD1,TRBJ2-5,TRBV29-1,CSVSGTGDLVGVETQYF,TGCAGCGTTTCCGGGACAGGGGACCTCGTTGGTGTCGAGACCCAGTACTTC
NA,NA,TRBJ2-7,TRBV7-2,CASSLSVLGGEQYF,TGTGCCAGCAGCTTATCGGTTCTGGGGGGAGAGCAGTACTTC
few,TRBD2,TRBJ2-5,TRBV7-9,CATRTSGGWETQYF,TGTGCCACCCGGACTAGCGGGGGATGGGAGACCCAGTACTTC
NA,TRBD2,TRBJ2-5,TRBV5-1,CASSLGTRGSRSETQYF,TGCGCCAGCAGCTTGGGCACGCGCGGGAGTAGGTCAGAGACCCAGTACTTC
NA,TRBD1,TRBJ2-7,TRBV5-5,CASSQDRVGFMGMTYEQYF,TGTGCCAGCAGCCAAGACAGGGTCGGGTTTATGGGAATGACCTACGAGCAGTACTTC
few,NA,TRBJ1-1,TRBV30,CAWSVGGMNTEAFF,TGTGCCTGGAGTGTAGGCGGCATGAACACTGAAGCTTTCTTT
NA,NA,TRBJ1-5,TRBV9,CASSVEQSNQPQHF,TGTGCCAGCAGCGTAGAACAGAGCAATCAGCCCCAGCATTTT
NA,NA,TRBJ2-7,TRBV6-6,CASSHGQYEQYF,TGTGCCAGCAGTCACGGACAGTACGAGCAGTACTTC
NA,NA,TRBJ2-5,TRBV9,CASSVQGSTHQETQYF,TGTGCCAGCAGCGTACAGGGCTCTACCCACCAAGAGACCCAGTACTTC
few,NA,TRBJ1-5,TRBV10-3,CAISESGGNQPQHF,TGTGCCATCAGTGAAAGCGGGGGCAATCAGCCCCAGCATTTT
NA,TRBD1,TRBJ1-1,TRBV19,CASSIQGADTEAFF,TGTGCCAGTAGTATCCAGGGGGCTGACACTGAAGCTTTCTTT
NA,TRBD2,TRBJ2-7,TRBV2,CASSGTRGEQYF,TGTGCCAGCAGTGGGACTAGGGGCGAGCAGTACTTC
once,NA,TRBJ2-7,TRBV6-1,CASSVTTEGAYEQYF,TGTGCCAGCAGTGTAACGACAGAAGGGGCCTACGAGCAGTACTTC
NA,TRBD1,TRBJ2-4,TRBV5-1,CASSFGGDRDIGNIQYF,TGCGCCAGCAGCTTTGGTGGGGACAGGGACATTGGGAACATTCAGTACTTC
NA,TRBD2,TRBJ2-1,TRBV28,CASSPSGRALYNEQFF,TGTGCCAGCAGCCCTAGCGGGAGAGCGCTATACAATGAGCAGTTCTTC
NA,TRBD2,TRBJ2-3,TRBV4-1,CASSLIAGGTTDTQYF,TGCGCCAGCAGCCTGATAGCGGGGGGAACCACAGATACGCAGTATTTT
NA,NA,TRBJ2-5,TRBV4-3,CASSQGGGAIETQYF,TGCGCCAGCAGCCAAGGAGGGGGGGCTATCGAGACCCAGTACTTC
NA,NA,TRBJ2-4,TRBV28,CASSPDKLIQYF,TGTGCCAGCAGTCCGGACAAACTTATTCAGTACTTC
NA,NA,TRBJ1-2,TRBV28,CASSSATGIGYTF,TGTGCCAGCAGTTCTGCTACAGGAATCGGCTACACCTTC
NA,TRBD2,TRBJ2-1,TRBV28,CASSDLAGVNEQFF,TGTGCCAGCAGCGATCTAGCGGGAGTAAATGAGCAGTTCTTC
NA,TRBD2,TRBJ2-1,TRBV5-1,CASTRLAGDNEQFF,TGCGCCAGCACAAGGCTAGCGGGAGACAATGAGCAGTTCTTC
NA,NA,TRBJ1-1,TRBV7-6,CASSLTGSNTEAFF,TGTGCCAGCAGCTTAACAGGGTCGAACACTGAAGCTTTCTTT
few,NA,TRBJ1-4,TRBV6-6,CASRPTDRTTNEKLFF,TGTGCCAGCAGACCAACTGACAGGACAACTAATGAAAAACTGTTTTTT
NA,NA,TRBJ1-2,TRBV5-1,CASSLAGEGIGYTF,TGCGCCAGCAGCTTGGCCGGGGAGGGAATCGGCTACACCTTC
NA,TRBD1,TRBJ2-1,TRBV11-3,CASSKGQVISYNEQFF,TGTGCCAGCAGCAAAGGACAGGTGATCTCCTACAATGAGCAGTTCTTC
NA,NA,TRBJ2-7,TRBV6-1,CASSTLTSSSYEQYF,TGTGCCAGCAGTACCCTCACCTCGAGCTCCTACGAGCAGTACTTC
NA,TRBD2,TRBJ2-1,TRBV5-4,CASSLASSSGGLYNEQFF,TGTGCCAGCAGCTTGGCTTCCTCTAGCGGGGGGCTTTACAATGAGCAGTTCTTC